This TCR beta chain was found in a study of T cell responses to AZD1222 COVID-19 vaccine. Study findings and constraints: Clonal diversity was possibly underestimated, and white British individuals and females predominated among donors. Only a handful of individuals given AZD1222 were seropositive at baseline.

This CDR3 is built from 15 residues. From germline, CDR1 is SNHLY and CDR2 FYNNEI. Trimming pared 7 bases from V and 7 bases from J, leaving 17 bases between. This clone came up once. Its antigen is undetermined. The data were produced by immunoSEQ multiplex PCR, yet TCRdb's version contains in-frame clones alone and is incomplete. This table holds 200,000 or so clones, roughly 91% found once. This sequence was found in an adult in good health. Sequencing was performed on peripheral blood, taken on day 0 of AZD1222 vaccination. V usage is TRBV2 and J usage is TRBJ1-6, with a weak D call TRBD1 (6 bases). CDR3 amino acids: CASTGGDTRNSPLHF. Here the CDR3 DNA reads TGTGCCAGCACCGGAGGGGACACGAGAAATTCACCCCTCCACTTT.